This T cell receptor beta chain appears in the sequencing data of a study of T cell repertoires in cytomegalovirus infection. The overall study: In public TCR beta signatures, there were indications of both CMV infection and matching HLA type.

V shed 1 base and J shed 0 bases, with 9 bases lying between them. There are 16 residues in the CDR3. Study-level findings and limits: The cumulative frequency of public TCR beta families identified carriers of CMV plus the relevant HLA. In two of eight donors, the top clonotype was HLA-C-restricted CMV-specific.

Each CDR3 protein is one row after TCRdb ran MiXCR on the reads. The sample records about 400,000 distinct CDR3 sequences, 15% to 20% being singletons. This clonotype was counted at least ten times. Its specificity is unknown. Sequenced input: PBMCs. This receptor was taken from a human donor in good health (CMV status not recorded). Some clones in this sample may be carry-over from other donors' samples. The V call is TRBV12-3 or TRBV12-4, the J call TRBJ2-2; D call uncertain. The CDR3, as DNA: TGTGCCAGCAGTTTAGGGGCCATGACGAACACCGGGGAGCTGTTTTTT. Protein sequence: CASSLGAMTNTGELFF.